This TCR beta chain was obtained from a study of control samples from healthy donors and cancer patients. Germline V gene data show CDR1 as SGDLS and CDR2 as YYNGEE. Trimming cost V 0 bases and J 2 bases; bases outside gene matches: 2. The CDR3 runs to 17 residues. This clone showed up just once. Measured with immunoSEQ multiplex PCR; TCRdb has only the in-frame clones, and not every one. The sample consists of about 15,000 clones, about 88% of them appearing once. The sequenced sample consisted of PBMCs. This receptor was identified in a man aged 55 to 70 with head and neck cancer. The chain joins TRBV9 to TRBJ2-3; 14 bases are a match to TRBD2. The CDR3 spells CASSVGTSGGHTDTQYF. The CDR3 DNA is TGTGCCAGCAGCGTAGGGACTAGCGGGGGGCACACAGATACGCAGTATTTT.